Listed below are T cell receptor beta chains from one sample, sequenced in a study of blood T cell repertoires in COVID-19. The method was immunoSEQ multiplex PCR; TCRdb's version includes in-frame clones alone and lacks a portion of them. This sample has roughly 58,000 clones, with 72% found just once. The sample taken for sequencing was PBMCs or T cells enriched from blood (not recorded which). The receptor source for this set is a woman in her sixties or seventies who had been exposed to COVID-19. The conserved cysteine and the conserved F or W are not part of the CDR3 here. The order of the fields is V gene, clone size, J gene, CDR3 protein. Clone size is given for some rows only: seen once, a few or many times, or a class if the clone is expanded.

TRBV6-5,once,TRBJ1-1,ASRGQSNTEAF
TRBV28,-,TRBJ1-4,ASSSSGQGVVEKLF
TRBV6-5,-,TRBJ1-5,ASSLQEGEHQPQH
TRBV30,-,TRBJ1-3,AQKTAGGNTIY
TRBV5-1,-,TRBJ2-7,ASSPGTGLYEQY
TRBV6-5,-,TRBJ2-5,ASRRQETQY
TRBV5-1,-,TRBJ1-2,ASSLQGSDGYT
TRBV12-3/TRBV12-4,once,TRBJ2-5,ASSLGLETQY
TRBV5-5,-,TRBJ2-2,ASSSGTGFTGELF
TRBV5-5,-,TRBJ1-4,ASSLRQGLPNEKLF
TRBV10-3,-,TRBJ1-2,AISDGTLGLQGYT
TRBV29-1,-,TRBJ1-1,SVGGEAF
TRBV3-1/TRBV3-2,many,TRBJ1-6,ASSQETVSPLH
TRBV6-2/TRBV6-3,once,TRBJ1-2,ASSAGTGYGYT
TRBV27,-,TRBJ2-1,ASSSPGQGGFEQF
TRBV11-3,-,TRBJ1-1,ASSAGKAEAF
TRBV11-2,-,TRBJ2-5,ASSLDRTGGAETQY
TRBV20-1,few,TRBJ1-1,SASSGAGTEAF
TRBV10-1,once,TRBJ2-3,ASSESKGTRQY
TRBV19,-,TRBJ1-5,ASRLDRGVNQPQH
TRBV7-2,-,TRBJ1-2,ASSLQGGDYGYT